This T cell receptor (beta chain) came from a study of CXCR3-negative and CXCR3-positive naive CD8 T cells. Germline assignment: CDR1 SSHAT and CDR2 FNYEAQ (reference sequence). The CDR3 loop spans 15 amino acids. Via 5' RACE with UMI labels, TRB cDNA libraries were prepared. TCRdb reprocessed the 5' RACE reads and keeps a single row for each CDR3 protein, giving no DNA. Its table lists about 22,000 distinct CDR3 sequences. J is TRBJ2-3 and V is TRBV7-7; TCRdb picks TRBD1, but there is no DNA to check that call. This receptor was identified in a human donor in good health. Some clones in this sample may be carry-over from other donors' samples. Sequencing was carried out using memory CD8+ T cells from blood. CDR3 sequence reads: CASSPGQWAADTQYF.